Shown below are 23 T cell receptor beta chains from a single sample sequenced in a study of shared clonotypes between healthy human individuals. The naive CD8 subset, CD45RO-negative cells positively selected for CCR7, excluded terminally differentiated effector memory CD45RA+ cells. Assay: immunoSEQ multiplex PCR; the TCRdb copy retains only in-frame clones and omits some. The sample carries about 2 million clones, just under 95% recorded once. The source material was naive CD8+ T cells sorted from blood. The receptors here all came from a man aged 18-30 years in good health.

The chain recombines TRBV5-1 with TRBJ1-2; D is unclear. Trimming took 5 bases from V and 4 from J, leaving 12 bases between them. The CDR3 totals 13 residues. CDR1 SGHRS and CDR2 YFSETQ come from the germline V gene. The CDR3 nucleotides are TGCGCCAGCAGTTACTTTGTCCCCTATGGCTACACCTTC. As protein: CASSYFVPYGYTF. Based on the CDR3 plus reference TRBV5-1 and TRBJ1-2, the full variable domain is KAGVTQTPRYLIKTRGQQVTLSCSPISGHRSVSWYQQTPGQGLQFLFEYFSETQRNKGNFPGRFSGRQFSNSRSEMNVSTLELGDSALYLCASSYFVPYGYTFGSGTRLTVV.

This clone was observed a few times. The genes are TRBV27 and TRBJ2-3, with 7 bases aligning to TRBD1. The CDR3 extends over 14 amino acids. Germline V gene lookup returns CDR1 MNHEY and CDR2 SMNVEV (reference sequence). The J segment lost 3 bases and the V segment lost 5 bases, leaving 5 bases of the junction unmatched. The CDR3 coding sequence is TGTGCCAGCAGTCATCGACAGGGAACAGATACGCAGTATTTT. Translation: CASSHRQGTDTQYF.

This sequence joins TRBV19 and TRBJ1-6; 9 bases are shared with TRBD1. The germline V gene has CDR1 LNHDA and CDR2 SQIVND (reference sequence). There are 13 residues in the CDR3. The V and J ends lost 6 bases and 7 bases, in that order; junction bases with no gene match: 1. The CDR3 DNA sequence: TGTGCCAGTAGAGACAGGGGGAATTCACCCCTCCACTTT. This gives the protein CASRDRGNSPLHF.

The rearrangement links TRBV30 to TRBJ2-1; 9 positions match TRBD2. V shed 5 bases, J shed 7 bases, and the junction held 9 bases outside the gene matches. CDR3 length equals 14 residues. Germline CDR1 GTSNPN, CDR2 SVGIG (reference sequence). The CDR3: CAWDSGGPGNEQFF. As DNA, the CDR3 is TGTGCCTGGGACAGCGGGGGGCCAGGGAATGAGCAGTTCTTC. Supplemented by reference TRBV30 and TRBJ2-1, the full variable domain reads SQTIHQWPATLVQPVGSPLSLECTVEGTSNPNLYWYRQAAGRGLQLLFYSVGIGQISSEVPQNLSASRPQDRQFILSSKKLLLSDSGFYLCAWDSGGPGNEQFFGPGTRLTVL.

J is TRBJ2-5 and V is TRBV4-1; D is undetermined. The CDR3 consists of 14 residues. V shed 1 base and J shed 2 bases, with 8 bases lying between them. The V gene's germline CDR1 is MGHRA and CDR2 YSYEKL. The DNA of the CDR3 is TGCGCCAGCAGCCAAGGTATCAATCAAGAGACCCAGTACTTC. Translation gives CASSQGINQETQYF.

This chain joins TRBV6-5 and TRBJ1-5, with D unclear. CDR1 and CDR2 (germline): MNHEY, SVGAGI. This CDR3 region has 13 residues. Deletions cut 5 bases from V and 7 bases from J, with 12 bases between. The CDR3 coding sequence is TGTGCCAGCAGTCCCTCCCCAGACCAGCCCCAGCATTTT. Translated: CASSPSPDQPQHF.

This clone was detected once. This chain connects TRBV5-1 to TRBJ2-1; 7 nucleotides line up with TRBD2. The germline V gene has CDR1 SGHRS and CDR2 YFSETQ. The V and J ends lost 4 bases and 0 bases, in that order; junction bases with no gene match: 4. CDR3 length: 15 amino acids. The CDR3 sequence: CASSPRGDSYNEQFF. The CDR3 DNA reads TGCGCCAGCAGCCCTCGGGGGGACTCCTACAATGAGCAGTTCTTC.

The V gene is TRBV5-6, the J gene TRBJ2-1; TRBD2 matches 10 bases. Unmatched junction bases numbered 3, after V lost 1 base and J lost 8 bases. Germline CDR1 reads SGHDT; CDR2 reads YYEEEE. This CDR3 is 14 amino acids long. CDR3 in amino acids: CASSLLAGVHEQFF. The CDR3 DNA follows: TGTGCCAGCAGCTTGCTAGCGGGGGTCCATGAGCAGTTCTTC.

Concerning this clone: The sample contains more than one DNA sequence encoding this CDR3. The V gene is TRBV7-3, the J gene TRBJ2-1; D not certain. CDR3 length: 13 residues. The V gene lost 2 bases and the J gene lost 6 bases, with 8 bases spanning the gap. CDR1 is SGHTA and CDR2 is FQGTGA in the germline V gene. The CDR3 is CASSLGLGNEQFF. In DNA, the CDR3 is TGTGCCAGCAGCTTAGGGCTCGGCAATGAGCAGTTCTTC.

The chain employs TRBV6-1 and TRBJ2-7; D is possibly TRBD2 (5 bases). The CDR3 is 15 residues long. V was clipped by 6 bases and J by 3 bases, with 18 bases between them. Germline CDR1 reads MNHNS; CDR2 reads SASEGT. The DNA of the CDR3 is TGTGCCAGCAGCCCCCCTATGGGCGGAGGCTACGAGCAGTACTTC. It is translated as CASSPPMGGGYEQYF.

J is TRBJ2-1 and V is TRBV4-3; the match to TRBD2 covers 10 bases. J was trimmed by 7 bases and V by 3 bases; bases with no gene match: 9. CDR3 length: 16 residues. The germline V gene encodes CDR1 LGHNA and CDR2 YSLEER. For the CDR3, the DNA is TGCGCCAGCAGCCAGGAGCGGGAGGGCCTAGGGAATGAGCAGTTCTTC. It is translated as CASSQEREGLGNEQFF.

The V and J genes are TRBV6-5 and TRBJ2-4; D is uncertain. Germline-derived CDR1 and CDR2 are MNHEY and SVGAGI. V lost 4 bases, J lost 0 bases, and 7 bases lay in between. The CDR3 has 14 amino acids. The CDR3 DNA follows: TGTGCCAGCAGTTCGATCCTAGCCAAAAACATTCAGTACTTC. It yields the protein CASSSILAKNIQYF.

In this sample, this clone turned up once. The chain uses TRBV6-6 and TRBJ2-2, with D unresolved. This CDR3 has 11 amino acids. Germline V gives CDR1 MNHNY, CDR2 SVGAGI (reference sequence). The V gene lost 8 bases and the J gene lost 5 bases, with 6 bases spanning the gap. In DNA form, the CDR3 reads TGTGCCAGCGATTCGACCGGGGAGCTGTTTTTT. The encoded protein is CASDSTGELFF.

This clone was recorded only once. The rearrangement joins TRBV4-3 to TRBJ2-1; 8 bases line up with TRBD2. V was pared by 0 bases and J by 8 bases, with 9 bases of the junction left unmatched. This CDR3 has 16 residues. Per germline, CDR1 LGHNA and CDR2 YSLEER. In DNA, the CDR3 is TGCGCCAGCAGCCAAGATTGGACTAGCAACGTCTATGAGCAGTTCTTC. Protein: CASSQDWTSNVYEQFF.

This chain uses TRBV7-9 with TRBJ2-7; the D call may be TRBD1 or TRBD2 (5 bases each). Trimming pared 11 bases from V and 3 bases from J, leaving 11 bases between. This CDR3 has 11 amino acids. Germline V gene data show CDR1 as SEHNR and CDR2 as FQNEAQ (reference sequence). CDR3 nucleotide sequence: TGTGCCTTCCGGGACGGCTACGAGCAGTACTTC. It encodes CAFRDGYEQYF.

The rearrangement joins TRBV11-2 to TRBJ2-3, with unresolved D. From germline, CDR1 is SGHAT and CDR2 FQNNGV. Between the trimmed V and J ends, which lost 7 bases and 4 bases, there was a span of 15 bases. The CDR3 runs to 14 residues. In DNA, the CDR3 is TGTGCCAGCACCTCTTACGCCGCTTCAGATACGCAGTATTTT. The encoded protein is CASTSYAASDTQYF.

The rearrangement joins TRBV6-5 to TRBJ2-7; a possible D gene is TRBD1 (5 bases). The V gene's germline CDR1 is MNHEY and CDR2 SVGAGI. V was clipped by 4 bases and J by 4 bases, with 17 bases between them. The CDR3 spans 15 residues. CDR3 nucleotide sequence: TGTGCCAGCAGTTGGAAGCCGCAGGGAATTTACGAGCAGTACTTC. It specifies CASSWKPQGIYEQYF.

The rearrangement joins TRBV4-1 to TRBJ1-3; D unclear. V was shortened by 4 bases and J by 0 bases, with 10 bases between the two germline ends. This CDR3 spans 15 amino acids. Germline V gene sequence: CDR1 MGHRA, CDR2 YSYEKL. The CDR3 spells CASSPEVSSGNTIYF. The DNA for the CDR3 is TGCGCCAGCAGCCCCGAAGTGAGCTCTGGAAACACCATATATTTT.

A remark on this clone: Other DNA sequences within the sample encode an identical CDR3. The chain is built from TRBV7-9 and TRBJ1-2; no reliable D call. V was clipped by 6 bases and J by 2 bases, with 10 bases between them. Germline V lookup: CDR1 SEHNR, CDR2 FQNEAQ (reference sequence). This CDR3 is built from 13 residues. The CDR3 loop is CASSRTGNYGYTF. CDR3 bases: TGTGCCAGCAGTCGTACCGGGAACTATGGCTACACCTTC.

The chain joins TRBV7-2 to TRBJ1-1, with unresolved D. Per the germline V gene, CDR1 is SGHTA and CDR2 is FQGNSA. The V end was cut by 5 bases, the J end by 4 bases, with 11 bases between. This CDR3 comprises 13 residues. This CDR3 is CASSPWMGTEAFF. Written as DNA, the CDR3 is TGTGCCAGCAGCCCCTGGATGGGCACTGAAGCTTTCTTT.

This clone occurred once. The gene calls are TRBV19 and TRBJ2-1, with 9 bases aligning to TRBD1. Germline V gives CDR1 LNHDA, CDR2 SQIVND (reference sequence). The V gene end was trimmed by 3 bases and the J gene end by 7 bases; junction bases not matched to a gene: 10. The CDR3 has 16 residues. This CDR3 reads CASSMGGTGFYNEQFF. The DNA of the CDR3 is TGTGCCAGTAGTATGGGGGGGACAGGGTTTTATAATGAGCAGTTCTTC.

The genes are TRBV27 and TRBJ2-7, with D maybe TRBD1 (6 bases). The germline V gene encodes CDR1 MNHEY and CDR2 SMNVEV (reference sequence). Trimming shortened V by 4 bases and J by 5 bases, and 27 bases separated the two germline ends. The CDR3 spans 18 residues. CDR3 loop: CASSSSPPGTLIEDEQYF. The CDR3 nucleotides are TGTGCCAGCAGTTCCAGTCCTCCCGGGACACTGATCGAGGACGAGCAGTACTTC.

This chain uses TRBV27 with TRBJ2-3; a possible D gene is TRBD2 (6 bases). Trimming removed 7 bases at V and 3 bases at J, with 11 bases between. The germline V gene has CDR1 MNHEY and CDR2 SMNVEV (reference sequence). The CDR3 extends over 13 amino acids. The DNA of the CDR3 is TGTGCCAGCAAACTAGGAGGGACAGATACGCAGTATTTT. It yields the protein CASKLGGTDTQYF.